Below are 12 T cell receptor beta chains sequenced from a single sample in a study of beta chain features in type 1 diabetes. Whole-study results and caveats: Type 1 diabetes patients had TCRB CDR3s that were shorter (moderately but significantly so) in all four CD4+ subsets.

Their specific antigens are unknown. Investigators reverse transcribed all isolated RNA, so they sequenced expressed TCRB transcripts. TCRdb's table, derived via immunoSEQ multiplex PCR, lists solely in-frame clones and lacks some. The sample has 680,000 or so clones, roughly 13% seen once. Sequenced material: naive CD4+ T cells from blood. The receptors originated from a man aged 18 to 30 with type 1 diabetes.

This clone showed up just a few times. V is TRBV4-1 and J is TRBJ2-2; a possible D gene is TRBD2 (5 bases). This CDR3 has 15 residues. Trimming removed 3 bases from V and 4 bases from J, with 12 bases in between. CDR1 and CDR2 from the germline V gene are MGHRA and YSYEKL. The CDR3 region is CASSQLAGATGELFF. For the CDR3, the DNA is TGCGCCAGCAGCCAGCTAGCTGGTGCCACCGGGGAGCTGTTTTTT.

This clone turned up a few times. The chain has TRBV6-1 and TRBJ1-6; D not certain. The V end lost 2 bases, the J end lost 7 bases, and 12 bases lay between the germline ends. The CDR3 spans 15 residues. CDR1 and CDR2 from the germline V gene are MNHNS and SASEGT. The CDR3 nucleotides are TGTGCCAGCAGTGAAATAGGGCAGGAAAATTCACCCCTCCACTTT. Amino acid sequence: CASSEIGQENSPLHF.

This clone was counted a few times. The chain employs TRBV19 and TRBJ1-5; 8 bases map to TRBD1. Germline V gene data show CDR1 as LNHDA and CDR2 as SQIVND (reference sequence). The CDR3 is made up of 15 amino acids. The V gene end was trimmed by 5 bases and the J gene end by 3 bases; junction bases not matched to a gene: 6. The CDR3 coding sequence is TGTGCCAGTAGTCAATGGACAGGGCCCAATCAGCCCCAGCATTTT. Its protein is CASSQWTGPNQPQHF.

Comment on this clone: The same CDR3 can be traced to other DNA sequences in this sample. The genes are TRBV18 and TRBJ1-2, with D possibly being TRBD1 (5 bases). The CDR3 extends over 14 amino acids. Germline-derived CDR1 and CDR2 are KGHSH and LQKENI. Trimming shortened V by 3 bases and J by 0 bases, and 8 bases separated the two germline ends. CDR3: CASSPGQANYGYTF. CDR3 bases: TGTGCCAGCTCACCGGGGCAAGCTAACTATGGCTACACCTTC.

This clone was detected only a few times. This chain connects TRBV6-1 to TRBJ1-1, with D perhaps TRBD1 (5 bases). The CDR3 consists of 15 residues. V lost 2 bases to trimming and J lost 2 bases, with 12 bases between them. Germline V gene lookup returns CDR1 MNHNS and CDR2 SASEGT. The CDR3 reads CASSERRGINTEAFF. Here the CDR3 DNA reads TGTGCCAGCAGTGAACGTAGGGGCATCAACACTGAAGCTTTCTTT.

This clone came up a few times. V gene TRBV30 combines with J gene TRBJ2-5, with a weak D call TRBD1 (5 bases). This CDR3 has 13 amino acids. Germline V lookup: CDR1 GTSNPN, CDR2 SVGIG (reference sequence). V lost 0 bases to trimming and J lost 3 bases, with 8 bases between them. The CDR3 DNA reads as TGTGCCTGGAGTGTACAGGCGGAAGAGACCCAGTACTTC. It is translated as CAWSVQAEETQYF.

The genes are TRBV7-6 and TRBJ1-1; D remains unclear. The germline V gene encodes CDR1 SGHVS and CDR2 FNYEAQ. This CDR3 is 13 amino acids long. Trimming cost V 0 bases and J 5 bases, with 7 bases left between them. CDR3 sequence: CASSLAQGTEAFF. The CDR3 region has the DNA TGTGCCAGCAGCTTAGCGCAAGGGACTGAAGCTTTCTTT. Full variable domain (remainder filled in from reference TRBV7-6 and TRBJ1-1): GAGVSQSPRYKVTKRGQDVALRCDPISGHVSLYWYRQALGQGPEFLTYFNYEAQQDKSGLPNDRFSAERPEGSISTLTIQRTEQRDSAMYRCASSLAQGTEAFFGQGTRLTVV.

About this clone itself: The sample has other DNA sequences that encode this CDR3 too. The chain links TRBV13 to TRBJ1-1; D is undetermined. Trimming shortened V by 0 bases and J by 0 bases, and 5 bases separated the two germline ends. CDR1 and CDR2 (germline): PRHDT, FYEKMQ (reference sequence). The CDR3 totals 14 residues. The CDR3: CASSLGVMNTEAFF. The CDR3 nucleotides are TGTGCCAGCAGCTTAGGGGTAATGAACACTGAAGCTTTCTTT.

The sample holds a few counts of this clone. The J gene is TRBJ2-3, the V gene TRBV7-2; TRBD2 matches 10 bases. Germline lookup yields CDR1 SGHTA and CDR2 FQGNSA. Trimming took 4 bases from V and 3 from J; bases not matched to a gene: 7. The CDR3 extends over 16 amino acids. CDR3 loop: CASSSHSGGATDTQYF. The CDR3, as DNA: TGTGCCAGCAGCTCTCACAGCGGGGGGGCAACAGATACGCAGTATTTT. The full variable domain, completed using reference TRBV7-2 and TRBJ2-3, is GAGVSQSPSNKVTEKGKDVELRCDPISGHTALYWYRQSLGQGLEFLIYFQGNSAPDKSGLPSDRFSAERTGGSVSTLTIQRTQQEDSAVYLCASSSHSGGATDTQYFGPGTRLTVL.

The chain couples TRBV29-1 to TRBJ2-2, with 7 bases matching TRBD1. The CDR3 contains 13 residues. The V gene's germline CDR1 is SQVTM and CDR2 ANQGSEA. Trimming took 6 bases from V and 7 from J; bases not matched to a gene: 8. CDR3 in amino acids: CSVVTQGNGELFF. In DNA form, the CDR3 reads TGCAGCGTCGTTACACAGGGGAACGGGGAGCTGTTTTTT.

This clone was observed a few times. The chain links TRBV5-1 to TRBJ2-2, with D perhaps TRBD2 (6 bases). The CDR3 has 16 residues. The V gene lost 0 bases and the J gene lost 5 bases, with 14 bases spanning the gap. The germline V gene encodes CDR1 SGHRS and CDR2 YFSETQ. CDR3 DNA sequence: TGCGCCAGCAGCTTGGAGGCGGGCGCGGGAACCGGGGAGCTGTTTTTT. This translates into CASSLEAGAGTGELFF.

This clone was picked up a small number of times. V is TRBV15 and J is TRBJ1-6; TRBD1 aligns across 11 bases. This CDR3 is 16 amino acids long. Germline CDR1 is LNHNV and CDR2 is YYDKDF (reference sequence). V lost 6 bases to trimming and J lost 3 bases; unmatched junction nucleotides: 4. CDR3 sequence (DNA): TGTGCCACCAGGAAAGGGACAGGGGGCTATAATTCACCCCTCCACTTT. This gives the protein CATRKGTGGYNSPLHF.